The rows below give T cell receptor beta chains drawn from one sample of a study of blood T cell repertoires in COVID-19. Only in-frame clones appear in the TCRdb table, and some are missing; sequencing was by immunoSEQ multiplex PCR. The table includes about 370,000 clones, 80% to 90% detected once. Sequenced: PBMCs or T cells enriched from blood (not recorded which). The source of these receptors is a man between 18 and 35 years old who had recovered from COVID-19. Each CDR3 is given with its conserved first and last residue. The D gene is left open where the match is weak. Clone size is stated in some rows and not others, as once, few, many or a class when expanded.

size	V	D	J	DNA	CDR3
.	TRBV28	.	TRBJ1-5	TGTGCCAGCAGTTTGGGGCAGGGGTTTAGGCAGCCCCAGCATTTT	CASSLGQGFRQPQHF
.	TRBV9	.	TRBJ2-3	TGTGCCAGCAGCGTAGGAGGCACAGATACGCAGTATTTT	CASSVGGTDTQYF
few	TRBV4-2	TRBD1	TRBJ2-5	TGTGCCAGCAGCCCGGGACAGCAAGAGACCCAGTACTTC	CASSPGQQETQYF
.	TRBV6-5	TRBD2	TRBJ2-2	TGTGCCAGCAGTTACCTAGCGGGAGTGAATGGGGAGCTGTTTTTT	CASSYLAGVNGELFF
many	TRBV18	.	TRBJ1-4	TGTGCCAGCTCACAAGGAGCAACTAATGAAAAACTGTTTTTT	CASSQGATNEKLFF
.	TRBV27	.	TRBJ2-2	TGTGCCAGCAGTTTCGGGGGTACCGGGGAGCTGTTTTTT	CASSFGGTGELFF
.	TRBV5-1	.	TRBJ1-1	TGCGCCAGCAGCTTTGGTCGAGGATTGAACACTGAAGCTTTCTTT	CASSFGRGLNTEAFF
.	TRBV5-8	.	TRBJ1-5	TGTGCCAGCAGCTTAGGGGCCTATAATCAGCCCCAGCATTTT	CASSLGAYNQPQHF
.	TRBV19	TRBD1	TRBJ1-1	TGTGCCAGTAGTAAGGGACAGGGAATTGTGTTCACTGAAGCTTTCTTT	CASSKGQGIVFTEAFF
.	TRBV19	TRBD1	TRBJ2-7	TGTGCCAGTAGTGTCGGACAGGAAAGCTACGAGCAGTACTTC	CASSVGQESYEQYF
.	TRBV10-3	TRBD2	TRBJ2-3	TGTGCCACCCTACCTGGGCTAGCGGGACTAGATACGCAGTATTTT	CATLPGLAGLDTQYF
once	TRBV2	.	TRBJ1-2	TGTGCCAGCAAGGGGGGGCGCACTGGCTACACCTTC	CASKGGRTGYTF
.	TRBV7-9	TRBD1	TRBJ1-3	TGTGCCAGCAGCTTGGGACAGGGCGTCTCTGGAAACACCATATATTTT	CASSLGQGVSGNTIYF
.	TRBV6-2/TRBV6-3	TRBD1	TRBJ1-6	TGTGCCAGCAGTTACCGACAGGGGACCTATAATTCACCCCTCCACTTT	CASSYRQGTYNSPLHF
.	TRBV5-1	.	TRBJ1-4	TGCGCCAGCAGCCAAGACACAGATGAAAAACTGTTTTTT	CASSQDTDEKLFF
.	TRBV3-1/TRBV3-2	TRBD1	TRBJ1-5	TGTGCCAGCAGCCAAGAGGACAGGGCCAATCAGCCCCAGCATTTT	CASSQEDRANQPQHF
.	TRBV7-6	.	TRBJ2-7	TGTGCCAGCAGCCCAACGTCAGGGACACCCTACGAGCAGTACTTC	CASSPTSGTPYEQYF